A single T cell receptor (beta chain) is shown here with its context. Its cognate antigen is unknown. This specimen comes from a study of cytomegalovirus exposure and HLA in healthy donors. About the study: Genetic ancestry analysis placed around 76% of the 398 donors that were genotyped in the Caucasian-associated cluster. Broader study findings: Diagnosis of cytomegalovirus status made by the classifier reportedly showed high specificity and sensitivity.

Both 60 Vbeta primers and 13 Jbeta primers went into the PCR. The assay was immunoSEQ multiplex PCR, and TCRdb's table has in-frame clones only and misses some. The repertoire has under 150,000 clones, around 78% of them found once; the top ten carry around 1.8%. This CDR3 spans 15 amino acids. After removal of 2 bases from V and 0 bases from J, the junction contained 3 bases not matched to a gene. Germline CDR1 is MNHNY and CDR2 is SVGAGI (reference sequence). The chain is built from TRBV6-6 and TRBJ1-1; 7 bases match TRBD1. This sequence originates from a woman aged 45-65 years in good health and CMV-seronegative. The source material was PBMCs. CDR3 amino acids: CASSYQGGLNTEAFF. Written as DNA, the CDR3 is TGTGCCAGCAGTTACCAGGGGGGCTTGAACACTGAAGCTTTCTTT.